The 22 T cell receptor beta chains listed next were all sequenced from one sample in a study of T cells in localized non-small cell lung cancer. The data were produced by immunoSEQ multiplex PCR, yet TCRdb's version contains in-frame clones alone and is incomplete. The repertoire has fewer than 20,000 clones, 89% of them found once; the top ten carry around a quarter. Sequenced material: peripheral blood, taken before any cancer treatment. Receptors originate from a female donor of 60 years or more with stage III squamous cell lung carcinoma.

The chain employs TRBV14 and TRBJ2-3; 7 bases agree with TRBD2. The germline CDR1 and CDR2 sequences are SGHDN and FVKESK. The trim removed 1 base at V and 2 bases at J, leaving 6 bases unmatched. The CDR3 extends over 16 amino acids. The CDR3: CASSQVPSGYTDTQYF. As DNA, the CDR3 is TGTGCCAGCAGCCAAGTCCCTAGCGGTTACACAGATACGCAGTATTTT.

This chain joins TRBV5-8 and TRBJ2-2, with no clear D. CDR3 length: 14 residues. In germline, CDR1 is SGHTS, CDR2 YDEGEE. Trimming stripped 1 base from V and 3 bases from J, with 7 bases between. CDR3 in DNA: TGTGCCAGCAGCTTGAGGGATTACACCGGGGAGCTGTTTTTT. It specifies CASSLRDYTGELFF.

The DNA of the CDR3 is TGCGCCAGCAGCCGCGGACAGGAATTAAATGAAAAACTGTTTTTT. Translating gives CASSRGQELNEKLFF. The V call is TRBV5-1, the J call TRBJ1-4, with 7 bases aligning to TRBD1. The V gene's germline CDR1 is SGHRS and CDR2 YFSETQ. Germline trimming cut 4 bases from V and 5 bases from J; bases unmatched to any gene: 8. There are 15 residues in the CDR3.

The V gene is TRBV30, the J gene TRBJ1-6; D not certain. The CDR3 totals 14 residues. The V end lost 2 bases, the J end lost 11 bases, and 16 bases lay between the germline ends. Germline V lookup: CDR1 GTSNPN, CDR2 SVGIG (reference sequence). The CDR3 bases are TGTGCCTGGAGTTCGGGCCTTCTGGACCCACCCCTCCACTTT. This gives the protein CAWSSGLLDPPLHF.

A few counts support this clone. The chain has TRBV15 and TRBJ1-5; D unresolved. The CDR3 has 13 amino acids. Trimming stripped 4 bases from V and 1 base from J, with 5 bases between. Germline loops: CDR1 LNHNV, CDR2 YYDKDF (reference sequence). CDR3 DNA: TGTGCCACCAGCAATCGAAGCAATCAGCCCCAGCATTTT. This gives the protein CATSNRSNQPQHF.

The chain uses TRBV19 and TRBJ2-4; a weak D match, TRBD2 (5 bases). The CDR3 length is 16 residues. Germline values: CDR1 LNHDA, CDR2 SQIVND (reference sequence). With 7 bases removed from V and 0 bases from J, the gap between germline ends came to 16 bases. The CDR3 spells CASKREGNLAKNIQYF. The DNA of the CDR3 is TGTGCCAGTAAAAGAGAGGGAAACCTAGCCAAAAACATTCAGTACTTC.

This clone turned up a few times. V usage is TRBV6-1 and J usage is TRBJ1-1; D is ambiguous. Germline CDR1 reads MNHNS; CDR2 reads SASEGT. This CDR3 region has 13 residues. The ends were cut back, 4 bases at V and 3 bases at J, with 9 bases in the middle. DNA for the CDR3: TGTGCCAGCAGTGTCCCCGAGGACACTGAAGCTTTCTTT. Translated, it gives CASSVPEDTEAFF.

As for this clone: Other nucleotide sequences from this sample produce the same CDR3. The rearrangement links TRBV5-1 to TRBJ1-5; D call uncertain. CDR1 is SGHRS and CDR2 is YFSETQ in the germline V gene. V was pared by 0 bases and J by 0 bases, with 4 bases between. This CDR3 has 14 residues. CDR3 protein: CASSLDSSNQPQHF. CDR3 DNA sequence: TGCGCCAGCAGCTTGGACAGTAGCAATCAGCCCCAGCATTTT. The full variable domain, completed using reference TRBV5-1 and TRBJ1-5, is KAGVTQTPRYLIKTRGQQVTLSCSPISGHRSVSWYQQTPGQGLQFLFEYFSETQRNKGNFPGRFSGRQFSNSRSEMNVSTLELGDSALYLCASSLDSSNQPQHFGDGTRLSIL.

This sequence joins TRBV18 and TRBJ2-7, with D perhaps assigned TRBD1 or TRBD2 (5 bases each). Germline loops: CDR1 KGHSH, CDR2 LQKENI. Trimming shortened V by 3 bases and J by 6 bases, and 15 bases separated the two germline ends. This CDR3 comprises 14 residues. The CDR3 bases are TGTGCCAGCTCACCCGGGGCAGGGATCAGCGAGCAGTACTTC. It encodes CASSPGAGISEQYF.

This sequence joins TRBV19 and TRBJ2-7, with TRBD1 as a possible D gene (7 bases). Germline assignment: CDR1 LNHDA and CDR2 SQIVND (reference sequence). CDR3 length equals 14 residues. Trimming removed 4 bases at V and 2 bases at J, with 12 bases between. CDR3 DNA sequence: TGTGCCAGTAGTACCTCCAGGGGGGCCTACGAGCAGTACTTC. Amino acid sequence: CASSTSRGAYEQYF.

This chain links TRBV4-1 with TRBJ1-2; 7 bases are shared with TRBD1. V trimming: 4 bases; J trimming: 2 bases; junction bases outside the gene matches: 10. In germline, CDR1 is MGHRA, CDR2 YSYEKL. The CDR3 spans 16 residues. In DNA form, the CDR3 reads TGCGCCAGCAGCCCACAGGGGCCCCACGTGAACTATGGCTACACCTTC. Protein product: CASSPQGPHVNYGYTF.

The genes are TRBV9 and TRBJ2-2; possible D gene TRBD1, 5 bases. V gave up 2 bases and J gave up 4 bases, with 15 bases separating them. The germline CDR1 and CDR2 sequences are SGDLS and YYNGEE. The CDR3 loop spans 16 amino acids. The CDR3 here is CASSVTRDESTGELFF. CDR3 in DNA: TGTGCCAGCAGCGTCACCAGGGATGAGAGCACCGGGGAGCTGTTTTTT.

This clone was found a few times. The chain combines TRBV5-1 with TRBJ1-2, with D possibly TRBD1 on 5 matching bases. Trimming took 3 bases from V and 8 from J, leaving 20 bases between them. The CDR3 is 15 amino acids. Germline CDR1 and CDR2: SGHRS and YFSETQ. CDR3 DNA: TGCGCCAGCAGCTCCTTGGAGGTGGCAGGGAGGGGCTACACCTTC. Translated: CASSSLEVAGRGYTF. Complete variable domain (other parts from reference TRBV5-1 and TRBJ1-2): KAGVTQTPRYLIKTRGQQVTLSCSPISGHRSVSWYQQTPGQGLQFLFEYFSETQRNKGNFPGRFSGRQFSNSRSEMNVSTLELGDSALYLCASSSLEVAGRGYTFGSGTRLTVV.

The chain employs TRBV6-1 and TRBJ2-1, with D perhaps matching TRBD2 (5 bases). The CDR3 has 12 amino acids. Germline V gene lookup returns CDR1 MNHNS and CDR2 SASEGT. Trimming pared 3 bases from V and 7 bases from J, leaving 7 bases between. CDR3 sequence: CASSDTGNEQFF. CDR3 nucleotide sequence: TGTGCCAGCAGTGATACGGGAAATGAGCAGTTCTTC.

This clone was seen a few times. The V call is TRBV15, the J call TRBJ2-1, with 7 positions matching TRBD1. The CDR3 has 16 residues. V shed 1 base and J 5 bases; nucleotides not matched to a gene: 8. Germline V gene lookup returns CDR1 LNHNV and CDR2 YYDKDF (reference sequence). Here the CDR3 DNA reads TGTGCCACCAGCAGAGGCCCGGGACAGCCCGACAATGAGCAGTTCTTC. It is translated as CATSRGPGQPDNEQFF.

V and J are TRBV25-1 and TRBJ1-2; 8 bases agree with TRBD1. V lost 6 bases to trimming and J lost 4 bases; unmatched junction nucleotides: 10. The CDR3 runs to 15 residues. The germline V gene encodes CDR1 MGHDK and CDR2 SYGVNS. Here the CDR3 reads CASSKTGESSYGYTF. Here the CDR3 DNA reads TGTGCCAGCAGCAAGACAGGGGAATCAAGCTATGGCTACACCTTC.

V and J are TRBV14 and TRBJ1-1, with D hard to call. The ends were cut back, 1 base at V and 0 bases at J, with 9 bases in the middle. CDR1 and CDR2 (germline): SGHDN, FVKESK. The CDR3 covers 15 residues. The CDR3 region has the DNA TGTGCCAGCAGCCAAGGGGCTGGGGTGAACACTGAAGCTTTCTTT. Translation: CASSQGAGVNTEAFF.

The CDR3 reads CASSDRDSDEKLFF. CDR3 DNA sequence: TGTGCCAGCAGCGACCGGGACAGTGATGAAAAACTGTTTTTT. The chain joins TRBV9 to TRBJ1-4, with TRBD1 matching 7 bases. This CDR3 spans 14 amino acids. V was pared by 3 bases and J by 6 bases, with 5 bases of the junction left unmatched. Germline lookup yields CDR1 SGDLS and CDR2 YYNGEE.

The J gene is TRBJ2-1, the V gene TRBV6-7, with TRBD2 identical over 11 bases. TRBV6-7 is treated as an ORF (open reading frame) with a function not yet certain. This CDR3 is built from 15 residues. V was clipped by 6 bases and J by 6 bases; unmatched bases: 7. The CDR3 loop reads CASSLGLAGGNEQFF. The CDR3 nucleotides are TGTGCCAGCAGCTTAGGGCTAGCGGGGGGCAATGAGCAGTTCTTC.

This chain uses TRBV30 with TRBJ1-4; tentatively, D is TRBD1 (6 bases). Germline V gene data show CDR1 as GTSNPN and CDR2 as SVGIG (reference sequence). This CDR3 has 12 residues. V was cut by 7 bases and J by 4 bases, with 10 bases left in between. The DNA for the CDR3 is TGTGCCTCGACAGGAGATAATGAAAAACTGTTTTTT. It codes for CASTGDNEKLFF.

This clone was seen just once. This rearrangement joins TRBV27 to TRBJ2-5; D remains ambiguous. Between the trimmed V and J ends, which lost 6 bases and 5 bases, there was a span of 10 bases. The V gene's germline CDR1 is MNHEY and CDR2 SMNVEV (reference sequence). The CDR3 runs 12 residues. The CDR3 is CASSPGRETQYF. CDR3 nucleotide sequence: TGTGCCAGCAGCCCCGGACGTGAGACCCAGTACTTC.

In its sample, this clone was seen a few times. V usage is TRBV27 and J usage is TRBJ2-7; 14 bases are a match to TRBD2. CDR1 and CDR2 from the germline V gene are MNHEY and SMNVEV (reference sequence). The V segment lost 4 bases and the J segment 8 bases; nucleotides outside the gene matches: 10. The CDR3 is made up of 16 amino acids. The CDR3 nucleotides read TGTGCCAGCAGTTCGTTCGGACTAGCGGGGGGCACGAAGCAGTACTTC. It translates to CASSSFGLAGGTKQYF.